Each of the 23 T cell receptor beta chains below was sequenced from the same sample in a study of tumor-infiltrating lymphocytes in primary liver carcinoma (dated by TCRdb to the late 2010s). These reads were obtained on an Illumina HiSeq 2500. A constant-region primer and ProtoScript II reverse transcriptase were used to reverse-transcribe TCRbeta-specific cDNA from roughly 0.5 ug total RNA. TCRbeta libraries were built with three nested multiplex PCR rounds, a slightly modified ARM-PCR procedure. Each of the first two PCR rounds ran for approximately 10 cycles using multiplex TRBV1-TRBV30 forward primers together with a Cbeta reverse primer. The raw public reads went through TCRdb reprocessing: fastp at Q25, MiXCR clone calling, in-frame beta chains kept. Rows with a matching CDR3 protein are joined into one entry that keeps the most common DNA and genes. This sample comprises 90,000 to 100,000 distinct CDR3 sequences, over 55% of them detected only once. Over 7.5% of the sample is held by the ten biggest clonotypes.

Without any cell sorting, total RNA and DNA were extracted together from around 20-30 mg of bulk tissue using the AllPrep DNA/RNA mini kit. The source material was liver tumor tissue from sampling region 5. The sample's cell subset or site label, decoded: tumor region T5, tumor centre. The receptors originated from an older woman with primary liver carcinoma and hepatitis B virus infection.

In the case of this clonotype: The junction differs from germline at one of its ends, possibly a read error. The genes are TRBV11-2 and TRBJ2-1, with 8 bases lining up with TRBD2. The CDR3 length is 15 residues. Looked up from germline, CDR1 is SGHAT and CDR2 is FQNNGV. The CDR3 here is CVSSLRLAIGNEQFF. CDR3 nucleotides: TGTGTCAGCAGTTTGAGACTAGCGATAGGCAATGAGCAGTTCTTC.

On this clonotype: A junction boundary mismatches the germline segment, possibly from a read error. As DNA, the CDR3 is TGTGCCAGCAGCTTCAGGGTTAGCACAGGTACGCAGTATTTT. This codes for CASSFRVSTGTQYF. The V call is TRBV11-3, the J call TRBJ2-3, with a tentative D call TRBD1 (5 bases). CDR1 and CDR2 (germline): SGHNT, YENEEA. This CDR3 is 14 amino acids long.

This clonotype came up a few times. A much more abundant neighbour one base away suggests this may be a read error. This chain uses TRBV4-1 with TRBJ2-3, with D hard to call. CDR1 MGHRA and CDR2 YSYEKL come from the germline V gene. V gave up 0 bases and J gave up 0 bases, with 10 bases separating them. CDR3 length equals 16 residues. The CDR3 DNA is TGCGCCAGCAGCCAAGACGGACGGACCAGCACAGATACGCAGTATTTT. It specifies CASSQDGRTSTDTQYF.

A word on this clonotype: At one boundary the junction diverges from the germline segment, which might be a read error. The rearrangement uses TRBV12-3 or TRBV12-4 and TRBJ2-7; D might be TRBD2 (7 bases). The CDR3 loop spans 18 amino acids. This CDR3 reads CANSVGAGMQRGAYEHYF. The CDR3 nucleotides are TGTGCCAACAGTGTAGGGGCTGGGATGCAACGGGGGGCCTACGAGCACTACTTC.

This clonotype has more than one count but fewer than ten. A much larger clone lies a single base off, so this may be a read error. The rearrangement joins TRBV6-1 to TRBJ1-4; a weak D match, TRBD1 (5 bases). CDR1 is MNHNS and CDR2 is SASEGT in the germline V gene. This CDR3 comprises 12 residues. The CDR3 loop reads CAGRTTVEKLFF. CDR3 bases: TGTGCCGGCAGAACGACAGTTGAAAAACTGTTTTTT.

Concerning this clonotype itself: Relative to the germline gene, one junction end is altered; a read error may explain this. This rearrangement joins TRBV30 to TRBJ2-1; 13 bases map to TRBD2. The CDR3 runs to 14 residues. CDR1 is GTSNPN and CDR2 is SVGIG in the germline V gene (reference sequence). The CDR3 protein is CARSRLAGGIEQFF. The CDR3 nucleotides read TGTGCCCGGAGCAGACTAGCGGGGGGAATTGAGCAGTTCTTC.

As regards this clonotype: At one of its ends the junction is not consistent with the germline gene, which may arise from a read error. The chain employs TRBV29-1 and TRBJ2-3; D is perhaps TRBD1 or TRBD2 (5 bases each). The CDR3 spans 12 residues. Germline V lookup: CDR1 SQVTM, CDR2 ANQGSEA. CDR3 DNA sequence: TGCAGCGCTAGGGGCCTGGGAGATACGCAGTACTTT. As protein: CSARGLGDTQYF.

This clonotype showed up many times. This chain links TRBV6-5 with TRBJ1-5; D gene uncertain. The germline V gene has CDR1 MNHEY and CDR2 SVGAGI. The CDR3 runs to 13 residues. V lost 6 bases to trimming and J lost 5 bases, with 11 bases between them. CDR3 loop: CASRTGPDQPQHF. The CDR3 DNA follows: TGTGCCAGCAGAACTGGCCCTGATCAGCCCCAGCATTTT.

V gene TRBV24-1 combines with J gene TRBJ2-5; no clear D. The ends were cut back, 3 bases at V and 1 base at J, with 11 bases in the middle. In germline, CDR1 is KGHDR, CDR2 SFDVKD. The CDR3 is 15 amino acids. The CDR3 coding sequence is TGTGCCACCAGTGATCCAACAGATCTCCAAGAGACCCAGTACTTC. This translates into CATSDPTDLQETQYF.

Remarks on this clonotype: One base away lies a much larger clone, so this may be a sequencing read error. The CDR3 bases are TGTGTCAGCAGATCGAACAGGGCTCTTCCCTACGAGCAGTACTTC. Protein product: CVSRSNRALPYEQYF. The rearrangement joins TRBV28 to TRBJ2-7, with TRBD1 as a possible D gene (6 bases). The CDR3 extends over 15 amino acids. The germline CDR1 and CDR2 sequences are MDHEN and SYDVKM.

In regard to this clonotype: The junction does not match germline at one end; this may be a read error. This chain uses TRBV12-3 or TRBV12-4 with TRBJ2-3, with a tentative D call TRBD2 (7 bases). The CDR3 covers 18 residues. The CDR3 DNA follows: TGTGCCAGCAGTTACTCGCGCGGGGGCTCCAGAGGCACAGATACGCAATATTTT. Residues: CASSYSRGGSRGTDTQYF.

With regard to this clonotype: The junction does not match germline at one end; this may be a read error. This chain connects TRBV4-1 to TRBJ1-1; D gene unclear. Germline V gives CDR1 MGHRA, CDR2 YSYEKL. This CDR3 region has 16 residues. This CDR3 is CVSSQDGQSMNTEALF. The CDR3 DNA reads TGCGTCAGCAGCCAAGATGGGCAGTCCATGAACACTGAAGCTCTCTTT.

Comments on this clonotype: Possible read error: a much larger clone is one base away. V usage is TRBV28 and J usage is TRBJ1-5, with 7 bases aligning to TRBD1. The J call may be wrong; the DNA end is better matched by TRBJ2-3. The CDR3 covers 16 residues. Per the germline V gene, CDR1 is MDHEN and CDR2 is SYDVKM. The CDR3, as DNA: TGTGCCAGCAGGAGAACCGGGACAGATTTCAATCAGCCCCAGTATTTT. Its translation is CASRRTGTDFNQPQYF.

This clonotype was observed many times. The chain recombines TRBV7-8 with TRBJ1-5, with TRBD1 matching 8 bases. The J segment lost 4 bases and the V segment lost 5 bases, leaving 10 bases of the junction unmatched. The V gene's germline CDR1 is SGHVS and CDR2 FQNEAQ. This CDR3 has 16 residues. The CDR3 here is CASSKQGANLNQPQHF. The CDR3, as DNA: TGTGCCAGCAGCAAGCAGGGGGCGAACCTTAATCAGCCCCAGCATTTT.

In the case of this clonotype: Mismatch with germline at one junction end may stem from a read error. The rearrangement uses TRBV6-1 and TRBJ2-3; D unresolved. The CDR3 totals 15 residues. Germline V gene lookup returns CDR1 MNHNS and CDR2 SASEGT. The CDR3 DNA is TGTGCCAGCAGTGACGGAGACCGGGTCACAAATACGCAGTATTTT. Translation: CASSDGDRVTNTQYF.

The rearrangement uses TRBV7-9 and TRBJ2-5; TRBD2 matches at 7 bases. CDR3 length: 16 amino acids. The germline gives CDR1 SEHNR, CDR2 FQNEAQ (reference sequence). Trimming at V came to 5 bases and at J to 0 bases, leaving 9 bases not matched to a gene. This CDR3 is CASSTRTSENQETQYF. The CDR3 DNA sequence: TGTGCCAGCAGCACCCGGACTAGTGAGAACCAAGAGACCCAGTACTTC.

This clonotype was detected a few times. A read error is possible here, since a much larger clone lies one base away. V gene TRBV28 combines with J gene TRBJ2-7; a weak D match, TRBD1 (7 bases). The CDR3 extends over 14 amino acids. Germline CDR1 reads MDHEN; CDR2 reads SYDVKM. DNA for the CDR3: TGTGCCAGCAATTTACCCTCCAGGGGGGACGAGCAGTACTTC. Residues: CASNLPSRGDEQYF.

This clonotype was picked up one time. The junction differs from germline at one of its ends, possibly a read error. V is TRBV11-2 and J is TRBJ2-3, with a weak D call TRBD2 (6 bases). This CDR3 has 13 residues. Germline V gives CDR1 SGHAT, CDR2 FQNNGV. The CDR3 DNA sequence: TGTGCCAGCAAACTCCGGGACTCAGATACGCAGTGTTTT. Amino acids: CASKLRDSDTQCF.

This clonotype has just a few counts. Being one base from a much bigger clone, this may be a read error. The chain couples TRBV5-1 to TRBJ2-1; a weak D match, TRBD1 (6 bases). The CDR3 contains 14 residues. CDR1 is SGHRS and CDR2 is YFSETQ in the germline V gene. V was shortened by 5 bases and J by 6 bases, with 15 bases between the two germline ends. The DNA for the CDR3 is TGCGCCAGCAGATTCCCTAGCAGGGGCAATGAGCAGTTCTTC. Residues: CASRFPSRGNEQFF.

A remark on this clonotype: This CDR3 fails to terminate in the conserved phenylalanine or tryptophan, so it likely reflects a read error. The chain carries TRBV6-1 and TRBJ1-6; 9 positions agree with TRBD1. This CDR3 has 15 amino acids. CDR1 and CDR2 (germline): MNHNS, SASEGT. As DNA, the CDR3 is TGTACCAGCAGTGCCCGGGGACAGGGTAATTCACCCCTCCACTCT. It is translated as CTSSARGQGNSPLHS.

Points on this clonotype: Its ends do not fully match the called genes, so a read error is possible. V gene TRBV6-5 combines with J gene TRBJ1-2; 8 bases agree with TRBD1. The CDR3 consists of 16 residues. The germline V gene encodes CDR1 MNHEY and CDR2 SVGAGI. The chain's CDR3 is CATSFRGQVSNYGYTF. The CDR3 region has the DNA TGTGCCACCAGTTTCCGGGGACAGGTCTCTAACTATGGCTACACCTTC.

Concerning this clonotype itself: This sequence may be a read error, since a much larger clone differs from it by one base. The chain joins TRBV28 to TRBJ1-2, with 8 bases identical to TRBD1. This CDR3 contains 12 residues. Germline V gives CDR1 MDHEN, CDR2 SYDVKM. The CDR3 loop reads CVTGTGPYGYTF. CDR3 DNA: TGTGTCACCGGGACAGGACCCTATGGCTACACCTTC.

Remarks on this clonotype: A single base separates this from a much larger clone, so it may be a read error. The conserved phenylalanine or tryptophan is not found at the CDR3 terminus, so this likely reflects a read error. The rearrangement joins TRBV30 to TRBJ1-5; D remains ambiguous. This CDR3 has 13 residues. V lost 1 base and J lost 0, with 4 bases in between. The germline CDR1 and CDR2 sequences are GTSNPN and SVGIG (reference sequence). The CDR3 reads CAWSESSNQPQHL. CDR3 coding DNA: TGTGCCTGGAGTGAATCTAGCAATCAGCCCCAGCATCTT.